Listed below are T cell receptor beta chains from one sample, sequenced in a study of T-cell memory formation after mild COVID-19. TCRdb fed the 5' RACE reads into MiXCR, producing one record per CDR3 protein. The sample has some 410,000 distinct CDR3 sequences; more than 20% are singletons. The sample consisted of PBMCs or a T cell subset sorted from them (not recorded which). These receptors all stem from an adult woman who had mild COVID-19 (a few samples of this study predate the infection). Cell type and time point are not known. Both conserved end residues are part of each CDR3. D genes are given only for firm matches. Size tells how often a clone was seen (once, few, many) or the class of an expanded clone, and some rows leave it out.

d_call clone_size j_call v_call cdr3_aa cdr3_nt
. . TRBJ2-5 TRBV7-2 CASSLAGERLETQYF TGTGCCAGCAGCTTAGCGGGCGAGAGGTTGGAGACCCAGTACTTC
. . TRBJ2-7 TRBV11-3 CASSFRAPSVNYEQYF TGTGCCAGCAGCTTCCGGGCCCCCTCCGTAAACTACGAGCAGTACTTC
TRBD1 few TRBJ1-2 TRBV5-4 CASSQQGADGYTF TGTGCCAGCAGCCAACAGGGGGCGGATGGCTACACCTTC
. . TRBJ1-2 TRBV12-3/TRBV12-4 CASGRRAGVDYGYTF TGTGCCAGCGGACGACGGGCGGGGGTGGACTATGGCTACACCTTC
TRBD1 . TRBJ1-2 TRBV19 CASSDRDYGYTF TGTGCCAGTAGCGACAGGGACTATGGCTACACCTTC
. . TRBJ2-2 TRBV12-3/TRBV12-4 CASSPAGPAGELFF TGTGCCAGCAGTCCTGCGGGACCGGCCGGGGAGCTGTTTTTT
. . TRBJ2-1 TRBV9 CASSRGTDSGYEQFF TGTGCCAGCAGCCGAGGGACCGACTCCGGTTATGAGCAGTTCTTC
. . TRBJ2-1 TRBV7-2 CASSQNFRDEQFF TGTGCCAGCAGCCAAAACTTTAGGGATGAGCAGTTCTTC
. many TRBJ2-3 TRBV5-1 CASSFERQGGDTQYF TGCGCCAGCAGCTTTGAACGGCAGGGTGGGGATACGCAGTATTTT
TRBD2 . TRBJ2-1 TRBV7-6 CASSLGTSSIDEQFF TGTGCCAGCAGCCTGGGGACTAGTTCCATCGATGAGCAGTTCTTC
. . TRBJ2-1 TRBV7-9 CASSWGDTPYNEQFF TGTGCCAGCAGCTGGGGTGACACGCCGTACAATGAGCAGTTCTTC
. . TRBJ1-2 TRBV2 CASSARGLGYGYTF TGTGCCAGCAGTGCGCGGGGGCTAGGCTATGGCTACACCTTC
TRBD1 few TRBJ1-4 TRBV4-1 CASSQTLTGAEKLFF TGCGCCAGCAGCCAAACATTGACAGGGGCCGAAAAACTGTTTTTT
. . TRBJ2-2 TRBV19 CASRPGVIRELFF TGTGCCAGTCGGCCAGGGGTAATCCGGGAGCTGTTTTTT
. . TRBJ2-1 TRBV6-2/TRBV6-3 CASSYSVRNHNEQFF TGTGCCAGCAGTTACTCGGTGCGCAATCACAATGAGCAGTTCTTC
TRBD1 few TRBJ1-5 TRBV6-5 CASRRTGGGKGNQPQHF TGTGCCAGCAGAAGGACAGGGGGCGGAAAGGGCAATCAGCCCCAGCATTTT
TRBD1 . TRBJ1-1 TRBV7-2 CASSSDRGMNTEAFF TGTGCCAGCAGCTCGGACAGGGGGATGAACACTGAAGCTTTCTTT
. . TRBJ2-7 TRBV20-1 CSARGPRGYEQYF TGCAGTGCTCGGGGACCCAGGGGTTACGAGCAGTACTTC
. many TRBJ2-7 TRBV7-9 CASSLDYEQYF TGTGCCAGCAGCTTAGACTACGAGCAGTACTTC
TRBD2 . TRBJ2-2 TRBV12-3/TRBV12-4 CASSREVQITGELFF TGTGCCAGCAGTCGGGAGGTACAAATCACCGGGGAGCTGTTTTTT
. . TRBJ2-7 TRBV9 CASSVAGSYGEQYF TGTGCCAGCAGCGTAGCCGGGAGTTACGGCGAGCAGTACTTC
TRBD2 many TRBJ2-1 TRBV7-3 CASALAGGSDNEQFF TGTGCCAGCGCCCTAGCGGGAGGTAGTGACAATGAGCAGTTCTTC
. many TRBJ2-5 TRBV18 CASSPPSVAQAAQYF TGTGCCAGCTCACCACCGTCGGTTGCACAGGCGGCCCAGTACTTC
. . TRBJ2-7 TRBV7-6 CASSAGTVIYEQYF TGTGCCAGCTCGGCTGGGACCGTAATATACGAGCAGTACTTC
TRBD2 few TRBJ2-7 TRBV5-1 CASSLGTSGLSSYEQYF TGCGCCAGCAGCTTGGGGACTAGCGGACTTAGCTCCTACGAGCAGTACTTC
TRBD2 . TRBJ2-1 TRBV10-3 CAITAGGGQFF TGTGCCATCACTGCGGGGGGAGGGCAGTTCTTC
. few TRBJ2-7 TRBV25-1 CASSGWVSYEQYF TGTGCCAGCTCGGGTTGGGTGTCCTACGAGCAGTACTTC
. . TRBJ2-3 TRBV7-7 CASSASLGWGTDTQYF TGTGCTAGCAGCGCCTCACTAGGGTGGGGCACAGATACGCAGTATTTT
. few TRBJ2-7 TRBV7-9 CASRPNGVVTYEQYF TGTGCCAGCAGACCCAACGGGGTAGTAACCTACGAGCAGTACTTC
. few TRBJ2-3 TRBV2 CASSETSYTQYF TGTGCCAGCAGTGAAACTAGCTATACGCAGTATTTT
. few TRBJ2-7 TRBV15 CATSREPYEQYF TGTGCCACCAGCAGAGAGCCCTACGAGCAGTACTTC
. . TRBJ2-3 TRBV15 CATSRDLTDTQYF TGTGCCACCAGCAGAGATCTGACAGATACGCAGTATTTT
. . TRBJ2-5 TRBV12-3/TRBV12-4 CASSLGASETQYF TGTGCCAGCAGTTTAGGCGCCTCGGAGACCCAGTACTTC
. . TRBJ2-1 TRBV29-1 CSVIGNEQFF TGCAGCGTTATAGGCAATGAGCAGTTCTTC
TRBD2 . TRBJ2-7 TRBV4-1 CASSHRLAGGVYEQYF TGCGCCAGCAGCCACCGACTAGCGGGGGGGGTCTACGAGCAGTACTTC
. . TRBJ2-7 TRBV10-3 CAISEQQGSYEQYF TGTGCCATCAGTGAGCAACAGGGCTCCTACGAGCAGTACTTC
TRBD1 . TRBJ2-1 TRBV12-5 CASGMTGGNFGIHEQFF TGTGCTAGTGGCATGACAGGGGGCAATTTCGGCATACATGAGCAGTTCTTC
. . TRBJ2-2 TRBV2 CASRPGGGTGELFF TGTGCCAGCAGGCCTGGAGGAGGTACCGGGGAGCTGTTTTTT
TRBD1 . TRBJ2-7 TRBV13 CASRDHSGTGSHEQYF TGTGCCAGCAGGGACCACTCCGGGACAGGGTCCCACGAGCAGTACTTC
. few TRBJ2-3 TRBV12-3/TRBV12-4 CASSLAEEATDTQYF TGTGCCAGCAGTTTAGCTGAGGAAGCGACAGATACGCAGTATTTT
TRBD2 . TRBJ2-5 TRBV20-1 CSARDATSGYSQYF TGCAGTGCTAGAGATGCGACTAGCGGATACTCCCAGTACTTC
TRBD2 . TRBJ2-7 TRBV6-2/TRBV6-3 CASSPGTRGEQYF TGTGCCAGCAGTCCCGGGACTAGAGGGGAGCAGTACTTC